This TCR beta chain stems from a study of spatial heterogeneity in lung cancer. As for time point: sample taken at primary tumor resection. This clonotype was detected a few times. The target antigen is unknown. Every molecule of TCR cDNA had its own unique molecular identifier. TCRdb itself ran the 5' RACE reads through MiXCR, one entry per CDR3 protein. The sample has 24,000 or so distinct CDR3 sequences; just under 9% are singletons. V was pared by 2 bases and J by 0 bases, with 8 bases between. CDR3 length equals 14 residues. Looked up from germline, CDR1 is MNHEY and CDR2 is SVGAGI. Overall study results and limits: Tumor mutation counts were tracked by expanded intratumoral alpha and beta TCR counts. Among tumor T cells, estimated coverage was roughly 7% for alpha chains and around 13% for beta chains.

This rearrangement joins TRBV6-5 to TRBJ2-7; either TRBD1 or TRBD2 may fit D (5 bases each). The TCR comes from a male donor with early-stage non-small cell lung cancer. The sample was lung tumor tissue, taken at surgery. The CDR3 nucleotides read TGTGCCAGCAGTTACCGGGGCAGCTCCTACGAGCAGTACTTC. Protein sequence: CASSYRGSSYEQYF.